This note documents a single T cell receptor beta chain sequence. At least ten counts were recorded for this clonotype. Its antigen is not yet known. The input lacks base qualities; no much larger clone sits a single base away. This sample was included in a study of identical twins (dated by TCRdb to the mid-2010s). At the level of the whole study: TCR alpha and beta repertoires from monozygotic twins, unrelated adults of various ages and cord blood were deep-sequenced to test whether fetal clonotypes persist. Replicate twin experiments were performed at different times using different library preparation protocols to rule out contamination. Paper-wide results and their limitations: Recombination models systematically underestimated out-of-frame TCR alpha sharing in monozygotic twins but agreed with sharing between unrelated individuals. Zero-insertion analyses could be partly confounded by invariant T cells such as MAIT and iNKT, although diverse VJ usage argued against such confounding for most clonotypes. The excess sharing between twins in beta out-of-frame sequences was weaker because fewer shared sequences reduced the signal-to-noise ratio. Because the same donors could not be followed over many years, conclusions were based on cross-sectional statistical analysis. Abundant cord blood beta clonotypes had fewer insertions, young adult naive repertoires showed a similar but weaker trend, and memory repertoires showed no such trend. Compared with coincidental sharing between unrelated individuals, out-of-frame TCR alpha sequences shared between twins had an excess of sequences with low generation probability.

The library was prepared using 5' RACE. Sequenced using an Illumina HiSeq 2000. Template switching added a universal primer binding site, and the final cDNA carried a unique molecular identifier that allowed TCR cDNA molecules to be counted accurately. Specific primers in the conserved constant-segment region were used to synthesize first-strand cDNA for the TCR alpha and beta chains. To control for contamination, each cDNA library was double barcoded with a SMART-Mk sample barcode plus Illumina barcodes. Two successive PCR steps introduced TruSeq adapter sequences along with Illumina sample barcodes. TCR alpha and beta cDNA libraries were sequenced on the Illumina HiSeq platform with custom primers. For the original study's pipeline: MiGEC processed the raw reads to extract unique molecular identifiers, while MiXCR was used to determine the CDR3 positions. For each individual, recombination models were inferred using an EM algorithm with the repgenHMM and IGoR tools. The analysis of shared clonotypes was done with the tcR package in R, with sharing normalized by the product of cloneset sizes. Out-of-frame nonproductive sequences were analyzed to study raw recombination free of thymic and clonal selection effects. TCRdb's own reprocessing of the public reads used fastp at Q25 and MiXCR and kept productive beta chains. CDR3 protein duplicates are merged, each entry listing the most common genes and DNA. TCRdb, rather than the study authors, made the V and J calls. This sample holds under 250,000 distinct CDR3 sequences; around 8.1% were observed only once. The ten most abundant clones make up 1.9% of the sample.

At the junction V is shortened by 6 bases and J by 6 bases, with 22 bases in between. The CDR3 covers 15 residues, taking in both the cysteine and the phenylalanine. Just CDR3 DNA is preserved here, 45 bases in frame from base 1. CDR1 and CDR2 (SQVTM, ANQGSEA) derive from the germline V gene. Only healthy Caucasian donors were included. Three pairs of female monozygotic twins, all aged about 18 to 30 years, made up the twin cohort. Miltenyi CD45RO+ enrichment and human naive T-cell isolation kits were used to isolate memory (CD45RO+) and naive T cells from PBMC. This same sample was also taken into another study, of yellow fever vaccine responses in identical twins. The second paper further reports: The T cell response to vaccination in identical twins was reported by the authors to appear partly convergent and partly personalized. In identical twins, the study followed T cell clones that responded to the vaccine with precision.

The sequence was collected from a woman under 30 in good health. The rearrangement combines TRBV29-1 with TRBJ2-3; the D region is possibly TRBD1 or TRBD2, each matching across 5 bases. The sample taken for sequencing was memory (CD45RO+) T cells sorted from blood. The meaning of the sample's cell subset or site label: CD45RO+ enriched T cells. Here is the DNA: TGCAGCGTACGAGCCCCGAGGGACCGAAGGGATACGCAGTATTTT. Its protein product is CSVRAPRDRRDTQYF.